The 6 T cell receptor beta chains below were found in one sample sequenced in a study of blood T cell repertoires in COVID-19. TCRdb's copy holds only in-frame clones and misses some; the assay was immunoSEQ multiplex PCR. The table includes approximately 110,000 clones, approximately 84% detected once. Sequencing input: peripheral blood. Receptors originate from a man aged 40-49 years with acute or convalescent COVID-19.

The chain links TRBV5-8 to TRBJ2-7, with D perhaps TRBD2 (6 bases). Per germline, CDR1 SGHTS and CDR2 YDEGEE. V lost 0 bases and J 3 bases, leaving 10 bases between the germline ends. CDR3 length: 14 amino acids. The CDR3 loop is CASSLGGELYEQYF. CDR3 nucleotide sequence: TGTGCCAGCAGCTTGGGGGGGGAACTCTACGAGCAGTACTTC.

The V gene is TRBV25-1, the J gene TRBJ2-5; D ambiguous. V shed 3 bases and J shed 3 bases, with 11 bases lying between them. Germline CDR1 reads MGHDK; CDR2 reads SYGVNS. The CDR3 totals 14 residues. The CDR3: CASSEQATEETQYF. The CDR3 nucleotides are TGTGCCAGCAGTGAGCAGGCGACGGAAGAGACCCAGTACTTC.

The chain uses TRBV5-1 and TRBJ2-1; 11 bases are a match to TRBD2. Germline CDR1 and CDR2: SGHRS and YFSETQ. This CDR3 is built from 14 residues. Trimming took 5 bases from V and 10 from J; bases not matched to a gene: 8. The CDR3 loop reads CASRLSGGAGEQFF. The CDR3 DNA reads as TGCGCCAGCAGACTTAGCGGGGGGGCCGGGGAGCAGTTCTTC.

The J gene is TRBJ2-1, the V gene TRBV2, with TRBD2 identical over 12 bases. Germline V gene lookup returns CDR1 SNHLY and CDR2 FYNNEI. CDR3 length: 15 residues. The V segment lost 6 bases and the J segment 2 bases; nucleotides outside the gene matches: 2. The CDR3 DNA reads as TGTGCCAGCAGAGGACTAGCGGGGCCCTACAATGAGCAGTTCTTC. This codes for CASRGLAGPYNEQFF. Together with reference TRBV2 and TRBJ2-1, the CDR3 gives the full variable domain: EPEVTQTPSHQVTQMGQEVILRCVPISNHLYFYWYRQILGQKVEFLVSFYNNEISEKSEIFDDQFSVERPDGSNFTLKIRSTKLEDSAMYFCASRGLAGPYNEQFFGPGTRLTVL.

The chain recombines TRBV5-1 with TRBJ2-7; 10 nucleotides agree with TRBD2. V lost 1 base to trimming and J lost 6 bases; unmatched junction nucleotides: 7. The germline V gene encodes CDR1 SGHRS and CDR2 YFSETQ. CDR3 size: 15 residues. The CDR3 DNA reads as TGCGCCAGCAGCTTGTTGGGGACTAGCGTACGCGAGCAGTACTTC. This sequence encodes CASSLLGTSVREQYF.

CDR3 loop: CATSRDRTSGRYQETQYF. The CDR3 nucleotides read TGTGCCACCAGCAGAGACCGGACTAGCGGGAGGTACCAAGAGACCCAGTACTTC. This chain links TRBV15 with TRBJ2-5; 14 positions agree with TRBD2. Germline CDR1 is LNHNV and CDR2 is YYDKDF (reference sequence). With 0 bases clipped from V and 0 bases from J, the junction kept 3 bases outside the gene matches. The CDR3 totals 18 residues.